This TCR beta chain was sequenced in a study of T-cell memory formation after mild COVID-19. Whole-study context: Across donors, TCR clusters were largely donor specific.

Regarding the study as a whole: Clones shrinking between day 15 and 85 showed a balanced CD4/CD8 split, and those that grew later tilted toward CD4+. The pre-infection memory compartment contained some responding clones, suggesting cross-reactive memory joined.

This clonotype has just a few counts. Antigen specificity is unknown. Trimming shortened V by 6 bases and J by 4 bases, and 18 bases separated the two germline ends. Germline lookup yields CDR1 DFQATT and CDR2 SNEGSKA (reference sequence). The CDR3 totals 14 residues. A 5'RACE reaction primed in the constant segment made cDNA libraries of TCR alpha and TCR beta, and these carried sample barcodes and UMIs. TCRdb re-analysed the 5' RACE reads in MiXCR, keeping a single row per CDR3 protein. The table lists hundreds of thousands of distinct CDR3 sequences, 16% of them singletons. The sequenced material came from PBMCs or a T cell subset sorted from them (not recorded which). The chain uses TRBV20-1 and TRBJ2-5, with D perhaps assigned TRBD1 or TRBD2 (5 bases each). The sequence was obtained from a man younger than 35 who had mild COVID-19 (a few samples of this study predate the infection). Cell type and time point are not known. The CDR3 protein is CSAPRSGRGETQYF. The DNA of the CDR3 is TGCAGTGCCCCACGATCGGGACGGGGAGAGACCCAGTACTTC.